This TCR beta chain was recovered during a study of shared clonotypes between healthy human individuals. The CDR3 has 18 residues. From germline, CDR1 is LNHNV and CDR2 YYDKDF (reference sequence). Remarks on this clone: The junction shows a germline mismatch at one end, possibly a read error.

TCRdb keeps only in-frame clones here, not all; method: immunoSEQ multiplex PCR. The repertoire holds about 690,000 clones, with 90% as singletons. The sample was memory CD8+ T cells from PBMCs. Subset meaning: CD45RO+ cells pooled with CCR7-negative TemRA cells. The chain carries TRBV15 and TRBJ2-7, with unresolved D. The sequence came from a young man in good health. Some clones in this sample may be carry-over from other donors' samples. Written as DNA, the CDR3 is TGTGCCACCAGCAGAGATTCGGTGGTCCGGCTATCATCCTCCGAGCAGTACTTC. Translating it yields CATSRDSVVRLSSSEQYF.